The rows below give T cell receptor beta chains drawn from one sample of a study of shared clonotypes between healthy human individuals. TCRdb keeps only in-frame clones here, not all; method: immunoSEQ multiplex PCR. The sample consists of fewer than 850,000 clones, roughly 78% of them appearing once. The source material was memory CD4+ T cells sorted from blood. These TCRs come from a woman in her 30s in good health. Each CDR3 is given with its conserved first and last residue. The order of the fields is J gene, V gene, CDR3 protein.

J: TRBJ2-7
V: TRBV5-6
CDR3: CASSFGSGRGWTYEQYF

J: TRBJ2-1
V: TRBV5-1
CDR3: CASSLPGTSGDNEQFF

J: TRBJ2-7
V: TRBV5-5
CDR3: CASSLPGTGGIKQYF

J: TRBJ2-2
V: TRBV9
CDR3: CASSPILGLLNGELFF

J: TRBJ2-3
V: TRBV19
CDR3: CASNLGSTTDTQYF

J: TRBJ2-3
V: TRBV5-4
CDR3: CASSFGGTLRDTQYF

J: TRBJ2-5
V: TRBV11-2
CDR3: CASSYGSLAGETQYF

J: TRBJ1-1
V: TRBV7-9
CDR3: CASSMFGENTEAFF

J: TRBJ2-7
V: TRBV21-1
CDR3: CASSPRTSGCGSYEQYF

J: TRBJ2-1
V: TRBV14
CDR3: CASRPSGSAYYNEQFF

J: TRBJ1-1
V: TRBV2
CDR3: CASSGGGGVKNTEAFF

J: TRBJ2-5
V: TRBV28
CDR3: CASSYPLAGGGETQYF

J: TRBJ2-5
V: TRBV7-3
CDR3: CASSLFTETQYF

J: TRBJ1-2
V: TRBV11-2
CDR3: CASSLGLDRNYGYTF

J: TRBJ1-4
V: TRBV6-1
CDR3: CASSPGTGVEKLFF

J: TRBJ1-2
V: TRBV5-1
CDR3: CASSQQEANYGYTF

J: TRBJ1-1
V: TRBV5-6
CDR3: CASSTRHTEAFF

J: TRBJ2-6
V: TRBV30
CDR3: CAWSTGSSGANVLTF

J: TRBJ1-2
V: TRBV28
CDR3: CASSNPGVYGYTF

J: TRBJ2-7
V: TRBV19
CDR3: CASRTSGSSYEQYF

J: TRBJ1-5
V: TRBV6-1
CDR3: CASSREYSNQPQHF

J: TRBJ1-2
V: TRBV28
CDR3: CASSGQGARDYGYTF

J: TRBJ1-1
V: TRBV19
CDR3: CASSRDRLSEAFF

J: TRBJ1-3
V: TRBV6-5
CDR3: CASMLGSGNTIYF

J: TRBJ1-1
V: TRBV6-5
CDR3: CASSPYRQGATEAFF

J: TRBJ2-1
V: TRBV5-1
CDR3: CASSPRAAGGPEQFF

J: TRBJ1-4
V: TRBV27
CDR3: CASRSLGVYEKLFF

J: TRBJ2-1
V: TRBV18
CDR3: CASSPPANYNEQFF

J: TRBJ2-1
V: TRBV2
CDR3: CASRRQGANVGNEQFF

J: TRBJ2-5
V: TRBV11-3
CDR3: CASSLPGREHQETQYF

J: TRBJ1-1
V: TRBV27
CDR3: CASRLVPIHEDFF

J: TRBJ1-5
V: TRBV27
CDR3: CASRRTGGENQPQHF

J: TRBJ1-1
V: TRBV11-3
CDR3: CASSGPGREAFF

J: TRBJ2-5
V: TRBV28
CDR3: CASSLDGGETQYF

J: TRBJ2-3
V: TRBV27
CDR3: CASSLLQGAGVSTDTQYF

J: TRBJ2-2
V: TRBV1
CDR3: CTSSQDSCANTGELFF

J: TRBJ1-1
V: TRBV7-2
CDR3: CASSSGQNTEAFF

J: TRBJ2-2
V: TRBV7-2
CDR3: CASSPRTGGTGELFF

J: TRBJ2-7
V: TRBV7-2
CDR3: CASSLLRASGSGNEQYF

J: TRBJ2-5
V: TRBV7-2
CDR3: CASSTGQIETQYF

J: TRBJ2-7
V: TRBV2
CDR3: CASSGVGNEQYF

J: TRBJ1-2
V: TRBV5-1
CDR3: CASSLGEGGPGGYTF

J: TRBJ2-1
V: TRBV27
CDR3: CASSSITSGRANEQFF

J: TRBJ1-1
V: TRBV5-6
CDR3: CASSHYQSNTEAFF

J: TRBJ2-7
V: TRBV27
CDR3: CASSNPGVQEQYF

J: TRBJ1-3
V: TRBV10-2
CDR3: CASSEWGTDGNTIYF

J: TRBJ2-1
V: TRBV15
CDR3: CATSYPGKRVSYNEQFF

J: TRBJ2-2
V: TRBV19
CDR3: CASRPGLATVGELFF

J: TRBJ2-7
V: TRBV15
CDR3: CATSSLGTSGNDEQYF

J: TRBJ1-2
V: TRBV7-2
CDR3: CASSSWTGANYGYTF

J: TRBJ1-2
V: TRBV27
CDR3: CASRSSGEKSRYGYTF

J: TRBJ2-3
V: TRBV18
CDR3: CASSRGGSGTDTQYF

J: TRBJ2-7
V: TRBV28
CDR3: CASRKGLADPYEQYF

J: TRBJ2-2
V: TRBV4-2
CDR3: CASSHRQGADTGELFF